This T cell receptor beta chain was found in a study of spatial heterogeneity in lung cancer. Whole-study context: The library had UMIs, and each TCR and UMI pair averaged more than ten raw reads.

Every TCR cDNA molecule carried a tag that served as a unique molecular identifier. TCRdb re-called the 5' RACE reads with MiXCR, one entry per CDR3 protein. The sample yields some 47,000 distinct CDR3 sequences, less than 8.5% seen once. The time point was: sample taken at primary tumor resection. Unsorted samples of tumor, nontumor lung or frozen PBMC had their whole RNA sequenced. The CDR3 is 14 amino acids. Trimming removed 3 bases from V and 6 bases from J, with 12 bases in between. The germline V gene has CDR1 SGDLS and CDR2 YYNGEE. A remark on this clonotype: Its antigen is unknown.

Overall study findings and caveats: Expanded tumor TCRs that were ubiquitous appeared in blood more at resection than follow-up.

Sample: PBMCs, taken at surgery. This TCR came from a female donor with early-stage non-small cell lung cancer. The rearrangement links TRBV9 to TRBJ2-2; the D is unclear. In nucleotides, the CDR3 is TGTGCCAGCAGCGACCGCAGGTTTCCCGGGGAGCTGTTTTTT. Translated: CASSDRRFPGELFF. The whole variable domain, filled in from reference TRBV9 and TRBJ2-2, reads DSGVTQTPKHLITATGQRVTLRCSPRSGDLSVYWYQQSLDQGLQFLIQYYNGEERAKGNILERFSAQQFPDLHSELNLSSLELGDSALYFCASSDRRFPGELFFGEGSRLTVL.